This T cell receptor beta chain appears in the sequencing data of a study of blood T cell repertoires in COVID-19. Living in roughly 25 US areas, the participants were between 18 and 89 years of age. Losses at the gene ends were 9 bases for V and 2 bases for J; bases not matched to a gene: 11. CDR3 size: 15 residues. The V gene's germline CDR1 is KGHDR and CDR2 SFDVKD. Sequencing used immunoSEQ multiplex PCR; TCRdb keeps in-frame clones, though not all of them. The table records around 200,000 clones, around 86% of them present only once. The sequencing sample was made of PBMCs or T cells enriched from blood (not recorded which). The receptor comes from a man aged 35 to 55 with acute COVID-19. V gene TRBV24-1 combines with J gene TRBJ2-7; 8 bases match TRBD2. CDR3 bases: TGTGCCACCGGTTCTCGCGGGAGGCCGACCTACGAGCAGTACTTC. The encoded protein is CATGSRGRPTYEQYF.